This T cell receptor (beta chain) was documented in a study of technical replicates of blood from a handful of donors. Assay used: immunoSEQ multiplex PCR; TCRdb lists only in-frame clones, some missing. The sample carries over 50,000 clones, about 95% recorded once. The CDR3 is 16 amino acids. The junction had 7 bases not matched to a gene; V was cut back by 2 bases and J by 0 bases. The germline V gene has CDR1 SGHRS and CDR2 YFSETQ. The chain uses TRBV5-1 and TRBJ2-7; TRBD2 agrees at 8 bases. The sequence was obtained from a human donor in good health. The sequenced sample consisted of T cells isolated from PBMCs. DNA for the CDR3: TGCGCCAGCAGCTTCATGTCAGCGGGGGCCTCCTACGAGCAGTACTTC. Translated, it gives CASSFMSAGASYEQYF.